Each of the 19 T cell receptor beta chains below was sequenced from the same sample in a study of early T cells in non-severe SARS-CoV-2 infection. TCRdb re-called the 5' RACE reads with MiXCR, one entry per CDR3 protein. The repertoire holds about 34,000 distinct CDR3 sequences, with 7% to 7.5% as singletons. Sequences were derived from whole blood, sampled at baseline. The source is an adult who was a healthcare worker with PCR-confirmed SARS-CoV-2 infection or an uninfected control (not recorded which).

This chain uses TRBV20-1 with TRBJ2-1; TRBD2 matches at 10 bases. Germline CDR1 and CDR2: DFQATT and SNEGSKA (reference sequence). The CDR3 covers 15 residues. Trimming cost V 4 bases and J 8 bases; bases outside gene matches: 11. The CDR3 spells CSAKTSSGSGYEQFF. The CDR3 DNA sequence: TGCAGTGCTAAGACCTCTAGCGGGAGTGGCTATGAGCAGTTCTTC.

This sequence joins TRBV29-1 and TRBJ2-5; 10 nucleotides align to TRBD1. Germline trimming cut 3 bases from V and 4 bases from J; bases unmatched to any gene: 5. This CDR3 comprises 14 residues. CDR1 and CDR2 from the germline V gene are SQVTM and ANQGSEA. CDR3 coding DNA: TGCAGCGTTGACCGGGACAGGGGTAGAGAGACCCAGTACTTC. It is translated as CSVDRDRGRETQYF.

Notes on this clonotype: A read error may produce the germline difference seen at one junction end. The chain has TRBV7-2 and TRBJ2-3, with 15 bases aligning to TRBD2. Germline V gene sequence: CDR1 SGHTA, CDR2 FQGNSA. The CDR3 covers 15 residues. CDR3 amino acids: CASSLARGTSGRSDF. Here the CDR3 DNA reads TGTGCCAGCAGCTTAGCGCGGGGGACTAGCGGGAGGTCAGATTTT.

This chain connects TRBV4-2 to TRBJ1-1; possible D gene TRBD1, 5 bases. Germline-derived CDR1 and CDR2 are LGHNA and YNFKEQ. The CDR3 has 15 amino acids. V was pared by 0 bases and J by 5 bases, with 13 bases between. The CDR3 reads CASSQDLTGRTEAFF. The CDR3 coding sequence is TGTGCCAGCAGCCAAGATCTAACAGGTAGGACTGAAGCTTTCTTT.

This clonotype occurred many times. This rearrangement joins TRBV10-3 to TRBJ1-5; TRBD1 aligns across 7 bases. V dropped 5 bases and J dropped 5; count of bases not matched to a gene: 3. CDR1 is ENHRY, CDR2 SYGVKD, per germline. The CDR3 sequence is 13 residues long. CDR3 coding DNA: TGTGCCATCAGTCAGGGGGTCGATCAGCCCCAGCATTTT. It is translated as CAISQGVDQPQHF.

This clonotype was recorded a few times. In DNA, the CDR3 is TGCGCCAGCAGCCAAGATTTCGGACTCCTTGAGCAGTTCTTC. It translates to CASSQDFGLLEQFF. The V gene is TRBV4-1, the J gene TRBJ2-1, with D possibly being TRBD2 (5 bases). There are 14 residues in the CDR3. Germline V gene lookup returns CDR1 MGHRA and CDR2 YSYEKL. Trimming removed 0 bases at V and 9 bases at J, with 12 bases between.

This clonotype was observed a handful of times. CDR3 protein: CASSQTGENGYTF. For the CDR3, the DNA is TGTGCCAGCAGCCAGACAGGGGAAAATGGCTACACCTTC. V is TRBV28 and J is TRBJ1-2; 8 bases are a match to TRBD1. CDR1 and CDR2 (germline): MDHEN, SYDVKM. Trimming at V came to 6 bases and at J to 6 bases, leaving 6 bases not matched to a gene. This CDR3 contains 13 residues.

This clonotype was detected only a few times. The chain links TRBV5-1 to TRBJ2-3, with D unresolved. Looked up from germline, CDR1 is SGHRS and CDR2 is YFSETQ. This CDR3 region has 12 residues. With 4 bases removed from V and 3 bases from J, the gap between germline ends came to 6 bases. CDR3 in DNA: TGCGCCAGCAGCGTAACGACAGATACGCAGTATTTT. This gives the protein CASSVTTDTQYF.

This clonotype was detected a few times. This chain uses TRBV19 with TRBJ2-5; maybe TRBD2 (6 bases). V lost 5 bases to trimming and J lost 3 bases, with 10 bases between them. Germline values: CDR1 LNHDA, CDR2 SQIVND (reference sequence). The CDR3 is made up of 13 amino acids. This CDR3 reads CASSRELKETQYF. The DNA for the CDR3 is TGTGCCAGTAGTCGGGAGTTAAAAGAGACCCAGTACTTC.

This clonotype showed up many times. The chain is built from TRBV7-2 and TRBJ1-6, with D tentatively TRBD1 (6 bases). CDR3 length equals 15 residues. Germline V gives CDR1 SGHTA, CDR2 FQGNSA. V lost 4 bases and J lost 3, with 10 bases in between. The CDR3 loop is CASSWTASYNSPLHF. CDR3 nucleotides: TGTGCCAGCAGCTGGACAGCGAGCTATAATTCACCCCTCCACTTT.

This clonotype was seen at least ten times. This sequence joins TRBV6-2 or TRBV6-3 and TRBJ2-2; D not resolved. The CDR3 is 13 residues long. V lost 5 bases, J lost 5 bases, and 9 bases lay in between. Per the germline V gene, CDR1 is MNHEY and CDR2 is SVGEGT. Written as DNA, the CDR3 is TGTGCCAGCAGTCCCCAGGAGACCGGGGAGCTGTTTTTT. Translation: CASSPQETGELFF.

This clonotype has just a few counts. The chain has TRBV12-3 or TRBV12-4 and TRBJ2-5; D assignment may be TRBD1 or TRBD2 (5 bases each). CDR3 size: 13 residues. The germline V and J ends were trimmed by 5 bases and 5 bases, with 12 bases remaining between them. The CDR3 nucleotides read TGTGCCAGCAGTACCGGGACGGGTGAGACCCAGTACTTC. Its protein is CASSTGTGETQYF.

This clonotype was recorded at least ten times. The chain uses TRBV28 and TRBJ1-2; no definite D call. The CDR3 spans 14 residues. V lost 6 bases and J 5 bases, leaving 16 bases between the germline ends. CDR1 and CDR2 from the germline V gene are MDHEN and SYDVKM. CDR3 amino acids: CASSPAIAGYGYTF. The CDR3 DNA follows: TGTGCCAGCAGCCCCGCAATAGCCGGTTATGGCTACACCTTC.

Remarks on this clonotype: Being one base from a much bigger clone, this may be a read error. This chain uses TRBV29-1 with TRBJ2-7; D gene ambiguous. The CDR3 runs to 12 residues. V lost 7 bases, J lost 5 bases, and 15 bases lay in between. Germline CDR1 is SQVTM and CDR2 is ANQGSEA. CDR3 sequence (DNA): TGCAGCGCAGCCTCGTTTGGCAACGAGCAGTACTTC. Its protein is CSAASFGNEQYF.

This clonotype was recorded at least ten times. The CDR3 region is CSDTGLAGGFNEQFF. Written as DNA, the CDR3 is TGCAGCGACACGGGACTAGCGGGAGGATTCAATGAGCAGTTCTTC. This rearrangement joins TRBV29-1 to TRBJ2-1; 15 positions agree with TRBD2. CDR3 length: 15 amino acids. V dropped 7 bases and J dropped 6; count of bases not matched to a gene: 7. The V gene's germline CDR1 is SQVTM and CDR2 ANQGSEA.

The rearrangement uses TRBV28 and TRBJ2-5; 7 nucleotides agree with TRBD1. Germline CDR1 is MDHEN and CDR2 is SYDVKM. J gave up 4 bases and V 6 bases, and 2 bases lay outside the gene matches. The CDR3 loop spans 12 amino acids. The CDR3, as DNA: TGTGCCAGCAGCGACAGGGCAGAGACCCAGTACTTC. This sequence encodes CASSDRAETQYF.

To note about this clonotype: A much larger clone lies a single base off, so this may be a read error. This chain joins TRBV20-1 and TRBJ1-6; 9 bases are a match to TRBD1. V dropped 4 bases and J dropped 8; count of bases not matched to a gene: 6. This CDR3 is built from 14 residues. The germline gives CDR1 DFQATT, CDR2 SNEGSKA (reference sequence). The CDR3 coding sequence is TGCAGTGCTATGTACGGGACAGGGTATTCACCCCTCCACTTT. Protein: CSAMYGTGYSPLHF.

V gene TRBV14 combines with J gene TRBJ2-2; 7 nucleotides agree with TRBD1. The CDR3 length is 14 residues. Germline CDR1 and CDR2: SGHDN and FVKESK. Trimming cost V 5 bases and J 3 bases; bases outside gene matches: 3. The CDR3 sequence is CASSGGQYTGELFF. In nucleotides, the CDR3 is TGTGCCAGCAGCGGGGGACAGTACACCGGGGAGCTGTTTTTT.

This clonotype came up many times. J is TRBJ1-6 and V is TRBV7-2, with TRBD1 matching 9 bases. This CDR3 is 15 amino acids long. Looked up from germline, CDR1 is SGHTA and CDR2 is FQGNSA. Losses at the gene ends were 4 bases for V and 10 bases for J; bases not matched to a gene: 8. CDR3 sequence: CASSSGTGSWSPLHF. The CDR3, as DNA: TGTGCCAGCAGCTCCGGGACAGGGAGTTGGTCACCCCTCCACTTT.